This section outlines one T cell receptor (beta chain) sequence together with its context. This clone was counted a single time. Its antigen remains unidentified. Nothing much larger sits one base from this clone, and base qualities are not available. In the prospective study, participants were about 18 to 100 years old, resided in under 30 geographic areas of the United States, and were enrolled through a virtual design. Cohort assignment in the prospective study relied on participant-reported clinical history from a screening survey and a study questionnaire. Exposed participants were defined as having been in contact with someone with a PCR-confirmed or clinician-diagnosed COVID-19 case within 2 weeks of study entry. In the prospective study, mobile phlebotomists collected whole blood, serum and a nasopharyngeal or oropharyngeal swab from each participant. Over an approximately 2-month period, participants in the prospective study had the option of providing additional blood draws and questionnaires. Before DNA extraction, prospective study blood samples were shipped either frozen or at room temperature.

V ends up 2 bases short and J 5 bases short, with an unmatched junction base count of 5. Taken from the germline V gene, the CDR1 and CDR2 loops are SGHVS and FNYEAQ. The CDR3 runs 15 amino acids, cysteine and phenylalanine included. Here the CDR3 DNA is all that survives: 45 bases in frame from base 1. The sample is drawn from a study of blood T cell repertoires in COVID-19 (dated by TCRdb to the early 2020s). For context, the study as a whole: Collaborator samples came from the United States, Italy and Spain and covered acute and convalescent phases of COVID-19. The prospective study material was composed of cDNA or gDNA derived from T cells, B-cell-depleted T cells, or PBMCs. Subjects who had been exposed to COVID-19, were actively infected with it, or had recovered from it provided the deeply sampled blood TCRbeta repertoires that made up the dataset. A freely available public database, intended as a resource for researchers studying the immune response to SARS-CoV-2, is where the repertoires were released. Samples were obtained from the ongoing ImmuneRACE study (first 160 participants) and from approximately 1,200 subjects provided by 6 global collaborators. Sample metadata almost always included a de-identified subject ID, COVID-19 status, age in years and sex. Where HLA class I and class II types were available, the types were taken from metadata supplied by the sample provider, not from assay-based typing.

The research as a whole found: How much clinical and demographic metadata was included differed by source and by participant, and the metadata was provided uncurated.

TCRbeta CDR3 regions were amplified from genomic DNA by means of the immunoSEQ Assay, a bias-controlled multiplex PCR. Per the original workflow: The number of nucleated cells in each sample was estimated by amplification of reference gene primers within the assay. To quantify the absolute abundance of each unique TCRbeta CDR3 rearrangement, sequence reads were collapsed and filtered. For each sample, productive Simpson clonality was calculated by taking the square root of Simpson's diversity index across productive rearrangements. What TCRdb holds here is the immuneACCESS table cut down to in-frame rearrangements. Part of the clones is not present; checked against another copy, under half of the missing clones reflect an unresolved V gene, and the others are unexplained. V and J calls and clone size are as listed in that table; D and trimming were resolved from the DNA. The sample yields 350,000 to 450,000 clones; 80% to 95% were counted once. Jointly, the top ten make up about 0.9% of the sample.

The rearranged chain carries TRBV7-6 and TRBJ2-1; the junction holds 8 bases that match TRBD2. The sequenced sample consisted of PBMCs or T cells enriched from blood (not recorded which). The sequence came from a woman aged 40 to 49 who had been exposed to COVID-19. The CDR3 amino acid sequence is: CASSLRGGGNNEQFF. In nucleotide form, the sequence is TGTGCCAGCAGCTTACGTGGCGGGGGGAACAATGAGCAGTTCTTC.